This TCR beta chain was captured by sequencing in a study of blood T cell repertoires in COVID-19. Study as a whole: Researchers got acute and convalescent COVID-19 samples from the United States, Italy and Spain. T cells, B-cell-depleted T cells, or PBMCs provided the cDNA or gDNA that served as material.

Seattle researchers signed up patients amid active infection and tracked them longitudinally. Original handling: For nucleated cells, counts were estimated from reference gene primer amplification. Sequencing was performed with immunoSEQ multiplex PCR; in TCRdb, only in-frame clones are kept and a portion is missing. V and J calls and clone size are those listed in that table; D and trimming were worked out from the DNA. This sample carries 200,000 to 300,000 clones, around 87% of them seen once, and the ten largest clones take roughly 4.9%. This TCR derives from a woman aged 55 to 70 with COVID-19, enrolled during active disease. The sample comprised peripheral blood.

CDR3 sequence (DNA): TGTGCCAGCAGTCCAGGGTATTCCTACAATGAGCAGTTCTTC. As protein: CASSPGYSYNEQFF. The V call is TRBV6-5, the J call TRBJ2-1; D is possibly TRBD1 (5 bases). This CDR3 has 14 residues. V lost 5 bases and J 1 base, leaving 9 bases between the germline ends. The germline CDR1 and CDR2 sequences are MNHEY and SVGAGI.